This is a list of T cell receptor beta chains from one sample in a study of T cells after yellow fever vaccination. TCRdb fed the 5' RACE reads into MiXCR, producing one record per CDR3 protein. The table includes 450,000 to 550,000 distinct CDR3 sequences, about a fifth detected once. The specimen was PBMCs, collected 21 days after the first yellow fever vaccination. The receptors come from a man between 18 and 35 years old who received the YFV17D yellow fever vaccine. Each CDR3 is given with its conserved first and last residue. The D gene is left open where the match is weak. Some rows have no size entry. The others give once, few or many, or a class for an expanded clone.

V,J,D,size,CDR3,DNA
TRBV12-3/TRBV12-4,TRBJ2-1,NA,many,CASSLRPDNEQFF,TGTGCCAGCAGTTTGCGCCCCGACAATGAGCAGTTCTTC
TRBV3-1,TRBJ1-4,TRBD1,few,CASSQATGGGEKLFF,TGTGCCAGCAGCCAAGCGACAGGGGGTGGGGAAAAACTGTTTTTT
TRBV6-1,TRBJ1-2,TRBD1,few,CASSPRGTGGELYGYTF,TGTGCCAGCAGTCCCCGCGGGACAGGGGGAGAACTCTATGGCTACACCTTC
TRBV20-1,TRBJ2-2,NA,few,CSARVPGIGELFF,TGCAGTGCTAGAGTACCGGGGATCGGGGAGCTGTTTTTT
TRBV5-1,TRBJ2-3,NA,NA,CARVPSWALTDTQYF,TGCGCCAGGGTCCCTAGTTGGGCCCTCACAGATACGCAGTATTTT
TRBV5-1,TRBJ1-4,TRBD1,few,CASSPSRQGTGEKLFF,TGCGCCAGCAGCCCGTCACGACAGGGGACAGGTGAAAAACTGTTTTTT
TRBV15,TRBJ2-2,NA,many,CATTVRGAPTGELFF,TGTGCCACCACGGTACGGGGGGCGCCCACCGGGGAGCTGTTTTTT
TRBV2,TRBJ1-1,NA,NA,CASSVLGRAGTEAFF,TGTGCCAGCAGTGTTCTGGGGAGGGCGGGCACTGAAGCTTTCTTT
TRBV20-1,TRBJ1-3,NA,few,CSARDPWGGSGNTIYF,TGCAGTGCTAGAGACCCGTGGGGGGGCTCTGGAAACACCATATATTTT
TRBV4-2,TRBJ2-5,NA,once,CASSRSFGEYQETQYF,TGTGCCAGCAGCAGGAGTTTTGGGGAGTACCAAGAGACCCAGTACTTC
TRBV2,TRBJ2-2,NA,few,CASSEGRLSPGELFF,TGTGCCAGCAGTGAAGGACGGCTGTCTCCCGGGGAGCTGTTTTTT
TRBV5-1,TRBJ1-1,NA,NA,CASSLDRLGYTEAFF,TGCGCCAGCAGCTTGGACAGGTTGGGGTACACTGAAGCTTTCTTT
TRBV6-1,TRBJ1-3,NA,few,CASSNHGQSSGNTIYF,TGTGCCAGCAGCAACCACGGACAGAGCTCTGGAAACACCATATATTTT
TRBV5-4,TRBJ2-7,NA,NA,CASSFDGSSYEQYF,TGTGCCAGCAGCTTTGACGGAAGCTCCTACGAGCAGTACTTC
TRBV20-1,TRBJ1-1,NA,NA,CSAGRMGAFF,TGCAGTGCCGGGCGGATGGGTGCTTTCTTT
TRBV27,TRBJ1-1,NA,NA,CASSSGTKNTEAFF,TGTGCCAGCAGTTCGGGGACAAAGAACACTGAAGCTTTCTTT
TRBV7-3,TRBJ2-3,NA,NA,CASSLSGHTFTSTDTQYF,TGTGCCAGCAGCTTAAGTGGACATACCTTCACTAGCACAGATACGCAGTATTTT
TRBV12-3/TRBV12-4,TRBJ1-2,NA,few,CAQGTDYGYTF,TGTGCCCAGGGGACCGACTATGGCTACACCTTC
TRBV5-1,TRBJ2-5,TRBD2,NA,CASSVTSEIQETQYF,TGCGCCAGCAGCGTGACTAGCGAAATTCAAGAGACCCAGTACTTC
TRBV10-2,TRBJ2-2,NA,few,CASSWGTRAGELFF,TGCGCCAGCAGTTGGGGGACCCGGGCCGGGGAGCTGTTTTTT
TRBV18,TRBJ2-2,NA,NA,CASSPHGQGQNTGELFF,TGTGCCAGCTCACCACATGGGCAGGGCCAAAACACCGGGGAGCTGTTTTTT
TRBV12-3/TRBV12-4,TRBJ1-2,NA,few,CASMRGAARGYTF,TGTGCCAGCATGCGTGGGGCCGCGAGGGGCTACACCTTC
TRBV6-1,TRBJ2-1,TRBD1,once,CASRSNPGQGATYEQFF,TGTGCCAGCAGATCCAATCCAGGACAGGGGGCGACCTATGAGCAGTTCTTC
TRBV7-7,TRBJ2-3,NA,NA,CASSLGTGHFTDTQYF,TGTGCCAGCAGCTTAGGAACGGGACACTTCACAGATACGCAGTATTTT
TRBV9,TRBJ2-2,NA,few,CASSLSRNTGELFF,TGTGCCAGCAGCCTGAGCCGAAACACCGGGGAGCTGTTTTTT
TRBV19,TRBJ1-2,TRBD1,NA,CASGTVGYGYTF,TGTGCCAGCGGGACAGTCGGCTATGGCTACACCTTC
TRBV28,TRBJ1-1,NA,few,CASSFPHQGTEAFF,TGTGCCAGCAGTTTCCCCCATCAGGGCACTGAAGCTTTCTTT